This T cell receptor (beta chain) was found in a study of T-cell reconstitution after alpha-beta-depleted transplantation in children. Germline V gene sequence: CDR1 LNHDA, CDR2 SQIVND (reference sequence). Trimming shortened V by 8 bases and J by 2 bases, and 13 bases separated the two germline ends. This CDR3 region has 15 residues. Of note for this clonotype: Its antigen remains unidentified.

Study results and limitations: Day-60 TCRbeta diversity that was high in some patients was derived from surviving recipient T cells and thymic progenitors. Hyperexpanded clones declined; after one year, newly produced T cells mostly supplied diversity. Reported findings indicate that, about two months after transplant, alpha-beta T cells came from several hundred expanded clones, which were derived from non-depleted graft cells.

Preparation of the TCRbeta library involved a method that used unique molecular identifiers. TCRdb processed the PCR reads anew with MiXCR; each CDR3 protein has one entry. The data show roughly 300,000 distinct CDR3 sequences, around 10% seen once. The receptor comes from a male patient aged 2-15 years who had a stem cell transplant for chronic granulomatous disease, so the T cells may come from the graft donor. V and J are TRBV19 and TRBJ2-6, with D maybe TRBD1 (5 bases). This material consisted of peripheral blood, taken 180 days after TCRalphabeta/CD19-depleted stem cell transplant. The CDR3 DNA sequence: TGTGCCAGTTCTTTGAGACAGACTGGGGCCAACGTCCTGACTTTC. This sequence encodes CASSLRQTGANVLTF.